Detailed here is one TCR beta chain. The trim removed 0 bases at V and 4 bases at J, leaving 7 bases unmatched. The germline CDR1 and CDR2 sequences are SGHNT and YYREEE (reference sequence). This CDR3 has 15 amino acids. The source of the sample is a study of blood T cell repertoires in COVID-19. Overall study context: T cells, B-cell-depleted T cells, or PBMCs provided the cDNA or gDNA that served as material.

Libraries were prepared by immunoSEQ multiplex PCR; TCRdb keeps only in-frame clonotypes and omits some of them. The data contain 120,000 or so clones, 88% of them seen just once; the ten biggest clones take up 1.5%. The sequence was collected from a human donor in a cohort sampled during active COVID-19. This rearrangement joins TRBV5-4 to TRBJ2-7; 7 bases match TRBD1. The specimen was peripheral blood. For the CDR3, the DNA is TGTGCCAGCAGCTTGGACAGGGGCAAGGGTTACGAGCAGTACTTC. Protein: CASSLDRGKGYEQYF.